This T cell receptor (beta chain) is from a study of early stage breast cancer tumors. About the research overall: Most invasive tumors, about 75% of the 16, were ER+/PR+/HER2-. Study-level points and caveats: Tumor and normal breast were distinguished via blood comparison in about 90% of the 16 patients. Compared with adjacent normal breast tissue, tumors showed about 2.5-fold greater T cell density and higher clonality. Most shared enriched TCRB sequences were commonly generated ones.

The CDR3 has 13 amino acids. CDR1 and CDR2 from the germline V gene are GTSNPN and SVGIG (reference sequence). The V and J ends lost 0 bases and 5 bases respectively, with 11 bases between them. The method was immunoSEQ multiplex PCR; TCRdb's version includes in-frame clones alone and lacks a portion of them. This table has about 51,000 clones, over 75% appearing once. In the case of this clone: Its antigen is unidentified.

The sequence derives from a person between 35 and 49 years old with breast cancer. The chain couples TRBV30 to TRBJ2-7, with unresolved D. The sequencing sample was made of blood. For the CDR3, the DNA is TGTGCCTGGAGTGTAGTGGAAGGTCACGAGCAGTACTTC. Protein product: CAWSVVEGHEQYF.